This TCR beta chain was captured in a study of Ad26.COV2.S vaccination and SARS-CoV-2 variants. About the study: The authors gave Ad26.COV2.S intramuscularly, either once or twice 56 days apart.

TCRdb's table, derived via immunoSEQ multiplex PCR, lists solely in-frame clones and lacks some. The sample has hundreds of thousands of clones, roughly nine tenths seen once. The sample's treatment: about 20 received Ad26.COV2.S at low or high dose, single or two shots; 5 received placebo; per-sample allocation not given. Each sample was drawn 63 days after the first injection (of vaccine or placebo). Whoever gave the sample was an adult aged 18-55 years in Boston. The CDR3 spans 11 residues. Between the trimmed V and J ends, which lost 7 bases and 9 bases, there was a span of 11 bases. In germline, CDR1 is SGHRS, CDR2 YFSETQ.

The receptor comes from a person aged 18 to 59 who received the Ad26.COV2.S COVID-19 vaccine or a placebo. The gene calls are TRBV5-1 and TRBJ2-1, with D perhaps matching TRBD1 (5 bases). The sequenced sample was peripheral blood, obtained in a trial of Ad26.COV2.S vaccine versus placebo. The CDR3, as DNA: TGCGCCAGCCAGGGTCTAGGTGAGCAGTTCTTC. Translation gives CASQGLGEQFF.